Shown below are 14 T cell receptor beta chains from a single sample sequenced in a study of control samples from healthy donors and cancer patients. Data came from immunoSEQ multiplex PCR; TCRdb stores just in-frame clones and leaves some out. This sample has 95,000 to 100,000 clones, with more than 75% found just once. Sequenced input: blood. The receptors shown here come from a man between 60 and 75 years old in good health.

For the CDR3, the DNA is TGTGCCAGCTCGGAGGACTATGGCTACACCTTC. Translation gives CASSEDYGYTF. The chain uses TRBV18 and TRBJ1-2; no firm D call. The length of the CDR3 is 11 residues. Trimming took off 6 bases at V and 3 bases at J, with 5 bases between the two ends. CDR1 KGHSH and CDR2 LQKENI come from the germline V gene.

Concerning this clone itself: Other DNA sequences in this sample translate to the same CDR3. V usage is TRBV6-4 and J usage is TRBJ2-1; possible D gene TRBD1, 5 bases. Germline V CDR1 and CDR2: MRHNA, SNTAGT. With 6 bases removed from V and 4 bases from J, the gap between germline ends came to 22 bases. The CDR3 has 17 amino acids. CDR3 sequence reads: CASSDLRQWRSYNEQFF. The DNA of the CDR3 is TGTGCCAGCAGCGACCTAAGACAGTGGCGAAGTTACAATGAGCAGTTCTTC.

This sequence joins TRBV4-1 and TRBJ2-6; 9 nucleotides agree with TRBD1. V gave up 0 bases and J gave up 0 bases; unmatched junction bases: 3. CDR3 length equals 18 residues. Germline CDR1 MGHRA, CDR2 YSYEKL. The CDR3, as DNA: TGCGCCAGCAGCCAAGAACCGGGACAGGGCTCTGGGGCCAACGTCCTGACTTTC. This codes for CASSQEPGQGSGANVLTF.

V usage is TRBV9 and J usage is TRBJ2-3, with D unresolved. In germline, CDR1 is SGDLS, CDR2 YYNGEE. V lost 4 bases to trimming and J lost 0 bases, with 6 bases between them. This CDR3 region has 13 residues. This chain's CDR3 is CASSTSSTDTQYF. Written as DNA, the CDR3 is TGTGCCAGCAGCACCTCAAGCACAGATACGCAGTATTTT.

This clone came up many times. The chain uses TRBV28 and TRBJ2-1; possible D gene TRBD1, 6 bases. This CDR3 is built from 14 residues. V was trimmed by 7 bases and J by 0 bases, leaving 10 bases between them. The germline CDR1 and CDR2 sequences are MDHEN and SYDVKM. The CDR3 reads CASNMDSSYNEQFF. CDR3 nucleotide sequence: TGTGCCAGCAACATGGACAGCTCCTACAATGAGCAGTTCTTC.

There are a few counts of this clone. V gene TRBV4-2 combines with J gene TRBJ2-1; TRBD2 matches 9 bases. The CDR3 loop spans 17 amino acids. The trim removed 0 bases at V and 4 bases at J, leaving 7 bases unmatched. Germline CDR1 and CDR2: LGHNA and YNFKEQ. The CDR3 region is CASSQDGDLAGYNEQFF. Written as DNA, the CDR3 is TGTGCCAGCAGCCAAGATGGGGACCTAGCGGGGTACAATGAGCAGTTCTTC.

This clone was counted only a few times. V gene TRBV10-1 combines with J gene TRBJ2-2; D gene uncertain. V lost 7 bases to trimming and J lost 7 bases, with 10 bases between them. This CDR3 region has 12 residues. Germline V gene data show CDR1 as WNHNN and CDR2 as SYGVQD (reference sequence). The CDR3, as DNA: TGCGCCAGCAATATTGAGAACGGGGAGCTGTTTTTT. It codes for CASNIENGELFF.

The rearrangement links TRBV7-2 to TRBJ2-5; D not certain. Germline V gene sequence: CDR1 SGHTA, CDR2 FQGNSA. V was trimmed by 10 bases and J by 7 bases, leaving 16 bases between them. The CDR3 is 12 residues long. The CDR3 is CATSIGGRTQYF. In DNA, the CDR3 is TGTGCCACCTCCATAGGCGGAAGGACCCAGTACTTC.

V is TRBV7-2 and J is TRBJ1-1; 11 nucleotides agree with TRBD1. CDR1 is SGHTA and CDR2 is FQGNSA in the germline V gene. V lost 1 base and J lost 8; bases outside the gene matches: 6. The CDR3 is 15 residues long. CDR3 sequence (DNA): TGTGCCAGCAGCTTAGTCCGGACAGGGGGCGCCGAAGCTTTCTTT. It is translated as CASSLVRTGGAEAFF.

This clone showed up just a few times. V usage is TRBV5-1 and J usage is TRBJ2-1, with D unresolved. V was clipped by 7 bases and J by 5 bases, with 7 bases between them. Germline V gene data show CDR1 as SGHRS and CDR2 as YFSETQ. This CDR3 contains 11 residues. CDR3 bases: TGCGCCAGCGTTCTGGACAATGAGCAGTTCTTC. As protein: CASVLDNEQFF.

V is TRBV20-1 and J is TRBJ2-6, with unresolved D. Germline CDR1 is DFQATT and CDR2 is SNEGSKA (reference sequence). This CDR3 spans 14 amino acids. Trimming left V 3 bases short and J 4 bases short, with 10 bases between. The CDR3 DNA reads TGCAGTGCTAGTACCCCGGCAGGGGCCAACGTCCTGACTTTC. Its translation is CSASTPAGANVLTF.

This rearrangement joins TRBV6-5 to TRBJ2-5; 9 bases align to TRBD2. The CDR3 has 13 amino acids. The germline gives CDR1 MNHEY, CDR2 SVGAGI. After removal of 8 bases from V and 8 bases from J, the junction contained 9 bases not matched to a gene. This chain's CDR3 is CASRASGVETQYF. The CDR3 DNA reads TGTGCCAGCCGGGCTAGCGGGGTTGAAACCCAGTACTTC.

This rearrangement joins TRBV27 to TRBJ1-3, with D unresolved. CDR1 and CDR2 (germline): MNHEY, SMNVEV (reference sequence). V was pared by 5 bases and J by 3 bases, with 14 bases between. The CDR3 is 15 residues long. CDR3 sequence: CASSPADGVGNTIYF. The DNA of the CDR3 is TGTGCCAGCAGTCCCGCCGATGGGGTTGGAAACACCATATATTTT.

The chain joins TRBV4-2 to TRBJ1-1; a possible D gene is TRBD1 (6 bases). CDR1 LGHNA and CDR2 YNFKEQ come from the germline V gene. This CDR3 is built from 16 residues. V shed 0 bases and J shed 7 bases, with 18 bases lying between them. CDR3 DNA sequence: TGTGCCAGCAGCCAAGAACCGGGACACCGTCTGGGTGAAGCTTTCTTT. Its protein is CASSQEPGHRLGEAFF.